Each of the 3 T cell receptor beta chains below was sequenced from the same sample in a study of T cell responses to AZD1222 COVID-19 vaccine listed by TCRdb under 2021. Receptor amplification or capture employed the immunoSEQ multiplex PCR assay. TCRdb carries this immuneACCESS record with in-frame sequences only. Its versions omit some clonotypes, under half of them owing to an unresolved V gene in the studies checked, with the rest unexplained. In all, the sample holds fewer than 120,000 clones, and roughly 87% of those were seen once. Together, the top ten hold around 3.2% of the sample. Per the publication, the time point label means: baseline before first vaccination. The sample here was peripheral blood, taken on day 0 of AZD1222 vaccination. Receptors originate from an adult in good health.

The chain combines TRBV7-9 with TRBJ2-7; D is unclear. The V gene's germline CDR1 is SEHNR and CDR2 FQNEAQ (reference sequence). This CDR3 has 13 amino acids. V was trimmed by 1 base and J by 5 bases, leaving 9 bases between them. The CDR3 loop reads CASSLEEPHEQYF. As DNA, the CDR3 is TGTGCCAGCAGCTTAGAAGAACCGCACGAGCAGTACTTC.

This chain uses TRBV29-1 with TRBJ1-5, with 9 bases fitting TRBD1. CDR1 and CDR2 (germline): SQVTM, ANQGSEA. The CDR3 sequence is 15 residues long. V lost 7 bases to trimming and J lost 5 bases; unmatched junction nucleotides: 12. The CDR3 DNA is TGCAGCGCTGCTGCCGGGACAGGGAGGGATCAGCCCCAGCATTTT. Its translation is CSAAAGTGRDQPQHF.

The V and J genes are TRBV5-5 and TRBJ2-1, with D perhaps given as TRBD1 or TRBD2 (5 bases each). The CDR3 spans 15 residues. Trimming took off 2 bases at V and 4 bases at J, with 13 bases between the two ends. CDR1 SGHKS and CDR2 YYEKEE come from the germline V gene (reference sequence). The CDR3, as DNA: TGTGCCAGCAGCTTATCTGGGACCCTATACAATGAGCAGTTCTTC. Translated, it gives CASSLSGTLYNEQFF.